The TCR beta chain described here comes from a study of T cells after yellow fever vaccination (dated by TCRdb to between 2018 and 2020). About the investigation overall: Using CD3, CD45RA, CCR7 and CD95 staining, memory subsets (EM, EMRA, CM and Tscm) were sorted on a BD FACS Aria III. The SMART-Seq v4 Ultra Low Input RNA kit was used to prepare libraries from fractions with low cell numbers. Blood was drawn at multiple timepoints before and after primary and secondary immunization, with bulk PBMC replicates and cell subsets isolated. Memory subsets were sorted on days 0, 15 and 45 and at 18 months after primary vaccination, and on days 0, 15 and 45 after the 30-year booster. To follow T-cell clones before and after both primary and booster YFV17D yellow fever vaccination, bulk TCR alpha and beta repertoires underwent longitudinal sequencing. The cohort comprised two healthy male donors, one aged 18 to 29 and one aged 30 to 39 years. Points the paper makes about the study in general: Most clones expanded after primary vaccination (around 96% of CD4 and 80% to 90% of CD8) were re-detected after the booster, suggesting that broad memory maintenance occurred. On day 0, almost all vaccine-responding clonotypes were below detection in the sorted memory subsets. A small fraction of clonotypes showed up in both the CD4 and CD8 compartments, probably as a result of convergent recombination. Because only two donors were included in the study, the extent to which the findings can be generalized is limited. FACS-sorted repertoires could contain abundant contaminating clonotypes from the bulk population, so computational filtering was required. The secondary T-cell response was weaker than the primary response but faster, peaking on day 5 instead of day 15.

The sample's treatment or condition label, decoded: live attenuated yellow fever vaccine strain. PBMCs were isolated from peripheral blood using a standard Ficoll-Paque protocol. RNA from sorted memory subsets was extracted with the RNeasy Micro Kit. This clonotype came up many times. The sample holds no much larger clone one base away, and base qualities are not on file. The CDR3 sequence holds 15 residues, the cysteine and phenylalanine included. Of all the DNA, just the CDR3 is kept, 45 bases in frame from base 1. Based on the germline V gene (reference sequence), the CDR1 and CDR2 sequences are MNHEY and SMNVEV. V lost 5 bases and J lost 3 bases; the stretch between them is 13 bases long. TCR cDNA was made using 5'RACE template switching, a step that added a universal primer site and unique molecular identifiers. Priming for cDNA synthesis came from both the TCR alpha and TCR beta constant segments. Libraries were amplified in two PCR steps, with sample barcodes and sequencing adapters added in the second step. Sequencing of the libraries was done on either Illumina HiSeq 2500 (2x100 bp) or NovaSeq (2x150 bp). On the authors' methods: Demultiplexing of reads and collapsing into UMI consensus sequences were performed with MIGEC, and V(D)J alignment was carried out with MiXCR. Vaccine-responding clonotypes were defined with edgeR using replicate PBMC samples, requiring FDR below 0.01 and a log2 fold change above 5 up to day 15. Bulk clonotypes were assigned CD4 or CD8 identity according to which sequenced CD4 or CD8 repertoire held them at higher abundance. To estimate the distribution of each clone across memory phenotypes, clonotype frequencies in memory subsets were weighted by FACS-sorted cell numbers. TCRdb reran the public reads through fastp at Q25 and MiXCR, keeping productive beta chains. Entries are consolidated by CDR3 protein sequence, retaining the most common genes and DNA. The V and J calls, along with clone size, are taken from TCRdb and not from the paper's own processing. This sample has fewer than 7,000 distinct CDR3 sequences in its table, and 5.5% to 7% of those were observed once. Of the sample, roughly 61% falls within the top ten clones.

The TCR sequence derives from a man between 18 and 35 years old who received the YFV17D yellow fever vaccine. The specimen comprised PBMCs, either bulk or a sorted T-cell subset (CD4+, CD8+, memory, or dextramer-sorted; not recorded which), sampled more than 13 days after the first yellow fever vaccination. Rearrangement joined TRBV27 to TRBJ2-2; the D gene cannot be resolved reliably. In nucleotides, the sequence is TGTGCCAGCAGTCCCCCGATAGGAGACACCGGGGAGCTGTTTTTT. Translated, this is CASSPPIGDTGELFF.